This passage covers 5 T cell receptor beta chains from one sample sequenced in a study of preoperative IRX-2 immunotherapy in early breast cancer. Treatment described: preoperative locoregional IRX-2 cytokine immunotherapy. Profiling relied on immunoSEQ multiplex PCR, and the TCRdb table lists in-frame clones only, not all of them. The profile shows fewer than 40,000 clones, roughly nine tenths of them singletons. Specimen: tumor tissue, collected after IRX-2 immunotherapy. These receptors originate from a human donor with breast cancer.

This clone appeared a single time. CDR3: CASSGGGVSYEQYV. CDR3 DNA sequence: TGTGCCAGCAGCGGGGGGGGAGTCTCCTACGAGCAGTACGTC. The chain has TRBV6-8 and TRBJ2-7, with 8 bases that match TRBD2. V was pared by 6 bases and J by 0 bases, with 4 bases of the junction left unmatched. Germline V CDR1 and CDR2: MNHGY, SAAAGT. CDR3 length equals 14 residues.

The chain uses TRBV6-8 and TRBJ1-2; D is perhaps TRBD1 (5 bases). Looked up from germline, CDR1 is MNHGY and CDR2 is SAAAGT. This CDR3 is built from 14 residues. Trimming left V 0 bases short and J 4 bases short, with 9 bases between. The CDR3 DNA reads TGTGCCAGCAGTTACTCGGGGCAGGGCTATGGCTACACCTTC. Amino acids: CASSYSGQGYGYTF.

The genes are TRBV6-8 and TRBJ1-4; TRBD1 matches 8 bases. The CDR3 length is 13 residues. Germline CDR1 is MNHGY and CDR2 is SAAAGT. After removal of 8 bases from V and 8 bases from J, the junction contained 7 bases not matched to a gene. CDR3: CASQDRDGEKLFF. CDR3 in DNA: TGTGCCAGCCAGGACAGGGATGGAGAAAAACTGTTTTTT.

This chain uses TRBV10-2 with TRBJ2-3; 11 positions match TRBD2. Germline values: CDR1 WSHSY, CDR2 SAAADI. Trimming cost V 6 bases and J 1 base; bases outside gene matches: 3. This CDR3 spans 15 amino acids. The CDR3 here is CASRVAGGGTDTQYF. DNA for the CDR3: TGCGCCAGCAGAGTAGCGGGAGGGGGCACAGATACGCAGTATTTT.

The chain employs TRBV7-7 and TRBJ1-2; 8 bases align to TRBD1. CDR1 is SSHAT, CDR2 FNYEAQ, per germline (reference sequence). V was pared by 5 bases and J by 4 bases, with 9 bases of the junction left unmatched. The CDR3 spans 15 residues. CDR3 DNA: TGTGCCAGCAGCCCCGGGGCAGGGGGCGGCTATGGCTACACCTTC. This gives the protein CASSPGAGGGYGYTF.